These 7 T cell receptor beta chains were all obtained from the same sample, sequenced in a study of cytomegalovirus exposure and HLA in healthy donors. A multiplex PCR was run with 60 Vbeta primers and 13 Jbeta primers. Assay: immunoSEQ multiplex PCR; the TCRdb copy retains only in-frame clones and omits some. The table records more than 150,000 clones, approximately 88% of them present only once. Sequenced: PBMCs. These receptors originate from a woman between 18 and 29 years old in good health and CMV-seronegative.

V and J are TRBV5-1 and TRBJ1-2, with 9 bases lining up with TRBD1. The length of the CDR3 is 12 residues. Germline V gives CDR1 SGHRS, CDR2 YFSETQ. V lost 4 bases, J lost 12 bases, and 7 bases stayed unmatched. CDR3 protein: CASSTRTGEHTF. In DNA form, the CDR3 reads TGCGCCAGCAGCACCAGGACAGGGGAACACACCTTC.

The chain joins TRBV4-1 to TRBJ2-1; the match to TRBD2 covers 7 bases. The germline V gene has CDR1 MGHRA and CDR2 YSYEKL. The CDR3 totals 15 residues. V lost 7 bases, J lost 2 bases, and 8 bases stayed unmatched. The DNA of the CDR3 is TGCGCCAGCACCCCGGCGGGGGTCGCCTACAATGAGCAGTTCTTC. Translating it yields CASTPAGVAYNEQFF.

V and J are TRBV19 and TRBJ1-1; 8 positions match TRBD1. Germline CDR1 and CDR2: LNHDA and SQIVND (reference sequence). The CDR3 spans 15 residues. Trimming took 5 bases from V and 5 from J; bases not matched to a gene: 10. This CDR3 reads CASSSPGQVRTEAFF. The DNA for the CDR3 is TGTGCCAGTAGTTCTCCGGGACAGGTACGGACTGAAGCTTTCTTT.

Only one count was recorded for this clone. V is TRBV9 and J is TRBJ1-5; D call uncertain. This CDR3 has 14 residues. The V and J ends lost 0 bases and 6 bases respectively, with 10 bases between them. CDR1 is SGDLS, CDR2 YYNGEE, per germline. Here the CDR3 DNA reads TGTGCCAGCAGCGTAGGTCCTGAGGGTCAGCCCCAGCATTTT. Translation: CASSVGPEGQPQHF.

The chain couples TRBV10-2 to TRBJ1-2; 7 nucleotides match TRBD1. This CDR3 comprises 14 residues. CDR1 WSHSY and CDR2 SAAADI come from the germline V gene. V gave up 5 bases and J gave up 2 bases; unmatched junction bases: 5. The CDR3 bases are TGCGCCAGCAGTAGGTCGACAGGGAACTATGGCTACACCTTC. This codes for CASSRSTGNYGYTF.

The chain employs TRBV27 and TRBJ2-5, with D possibly TRBD1 on 6 matching bases. With 2 bases removed from V and 2 bases from J, the gap between germline ends came to 12 bases. Germline values: CDR1 MNHEY, CDR2 SMNVEV (reference sequence). The CDR3 consists of 15 residues. The CDR3 nucleotides read TGTGCCAGCAGTTTACTCAGGGGCTCACAAGAGACCCAGTACTTC. It specifies CASSLLRGSQETQYF.

The table lists this clone with a count of one. This sequence joins TRBV30 and TRBJ1-5, with 9 bases matching TRBD1. This CDR3 spans 14 amino acids. CDR1 GTSNPN and CDR2 SVGIG come from the germline V gene (reference sequence). V shed 4 bases and J 6 bases; nucleotides not matched to a gene: 7. The CDR3 reads CAWTHRGPSQPQHF. DNA for the CDR3: TGTGCCTGGACCCACAGGGGGCCTTCTCAGCCCCAGCATTTT.